This T cell receptor beta chain was found in a study of blood T cell repertoires in COVID-19. Across the study: Collection of acute and convalescent COVID-19 samples took place in the United States, Italy and Spain.

The CDR3 covers 13 residues. Deletions cut 4 bases from V and 1 base from J, with 7 bases between. Germline V lookup: CDR1 LNHDA, CDR2 SQIVND (reference sequence). Comment on this clone: This specimen includes other DNA sequences encoding the same CDR3.

Original methodology: Using reference gene primer amplification, nucleated cell counts were estimated. TCRdb's table, derived via immunoSEQ multiplex PCR, lists solely in-frame clones and lacks some. V, J and clone size are those of that table, while D and trimming were read from the DNA. The table has 120,000 to 150,000 clones, about 80% seen once. The rearrangement uses TRBV19 and TRBJ1-1; D gene unclear. Sequencing used peripheral blood. This receptor was identified in a human donor in a cohort sampled during active COVID-19. CDR3 bases: TGTGCCAGTAGTAGAACCAGGAACACTGAAGCTTTCTTT. Protein product: CASSRTRNTEAFF.